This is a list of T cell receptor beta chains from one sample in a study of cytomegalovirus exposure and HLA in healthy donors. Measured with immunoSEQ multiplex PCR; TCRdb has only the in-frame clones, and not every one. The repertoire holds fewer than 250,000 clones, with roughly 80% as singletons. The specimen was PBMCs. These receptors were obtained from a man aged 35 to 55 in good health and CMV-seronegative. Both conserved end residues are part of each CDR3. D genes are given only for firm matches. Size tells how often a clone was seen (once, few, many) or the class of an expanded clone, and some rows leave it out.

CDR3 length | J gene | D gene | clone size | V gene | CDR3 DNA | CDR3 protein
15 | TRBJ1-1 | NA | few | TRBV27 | TGTGCCAGCAGTAAAACAGGGTGGGGAGACACTGAAGCTTTCTTT | CASSKTGWGDTEAFF
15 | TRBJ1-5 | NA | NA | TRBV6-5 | TGTGCCAGCAGTTCCCGGGGAGCTCTTGGGGAGCCCCAGCATTTT | CASSSRGALGEPQHF
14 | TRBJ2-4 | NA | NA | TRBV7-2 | TGTGCCAGCAGCCCTCTTAGCGGTCAAAACATTCAGTACTTC | CASSPLSGQNIQYF
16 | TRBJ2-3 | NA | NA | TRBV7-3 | TGTGCCAGCAGCCCAAGGGGAGGGGGGGGCACAGATACGCAGTATTTT | CASSPRGGGGTDTQYF
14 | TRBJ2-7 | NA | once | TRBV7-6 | TGTGCCAGCAGCTTAGAAGGGAGCGGCTACGAGCAGTACTTC | CASSLEGSGYEQYF
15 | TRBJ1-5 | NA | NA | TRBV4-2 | TGTGCCAGCAGCCAAGAATGGGAGCTCAATCAGCCCCAGCATTTT | CASSQEWELNQPQHF
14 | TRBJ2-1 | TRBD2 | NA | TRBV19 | TGTGCCAGTAGTACGCGGGGGGTACGCAATGAGCAGTTCTTC | CASSTRGVRNEQFF
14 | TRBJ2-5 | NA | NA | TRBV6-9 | TGTGCCAGCAGTTATAACAGGGAGCAAGAGACCCAGTACTTC | CASSYNREQETQYF
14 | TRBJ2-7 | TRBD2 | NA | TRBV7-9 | TGTTCCAGCAGCTTAGGGACTAGTACCCACGAGCAGTACTTC | CSSSLGTSTHEQYF
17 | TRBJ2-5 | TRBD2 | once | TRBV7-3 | TGTGCCAGCAGCTTATTGGGTCTAGCGGGGGGGCCAGAGACCCAGTACTTC | CASSLLGLAGGPETQYF